This TCR beta chain was recovered during a study of blood T cell repertoires in COVID-19. Whole-study context: Sites across the United States, Italy and Spain contributed samples from acute and convalescent COVID-19. The cDNA or gDNA used as material had been derived from T cells, B-cell-depleted T cells, or PBMCs.

How the authors handled the data: Amplified reference gene primers provided the basis for estimating nucleated cell counts. Produced via immunoSEQ multiplex PCR; TCRdb's table is partial and in-frame only. The V and J calls and clone size were taken over from that table, and D and trimming were inferred from the DNA. The data hold almost 300,000 clones, with roughly 86% observed a single time. J was trimmed by 7 bases and V by 4 bases; bases with no gene match: 5. This CDR3 spans 13 amino acids. Germline CDR1 and CDR2: SGHTA and FQGNSA. The sequencing input was peripheral blood. This clonotype was sampled from a man aged 70-80 years with acute or convalescent COVID-19. The chain couples TRBV7-2 to TRBJ2-7; TRBD1 aligns across 9 bases. CDR3 sequence reads: CASSSRQGGEQYF. Here the CDR3 DNA reads TGTGCCAGCAGCTCTCGACAGGGGGGGGAGCAGTACTTC.